One sample yielded the 15 T cell receptor beta chains listed below, sequenced in a study of T cell responses to AZD1222 COVID-19 vaccine. Using immunoSEQ multiplex PCR, the repertoire was profiled, and TCRdb retains in-frame clones only, with some absent. The sample shows around 180,000 clones, around 87% of them seen only once. The material was peripheral blood, obtained on day 0 of AZD1222 vaccination. The receptor set was obtained from an adult in good health.

The V call is TRBV3-1 (or the pseudogene TRBV3-2), the J call TRBJ1-6; D gene ambiguous. There are 17 residues in the CDR3. Germline CDR1 LGHDT, CDR2 YNNKEL (reference sequence). Trimming removed 2 bases from V and 0 bases from J, with 11 bases in between. CDR3 DNA: TGTGCCAGCAGCCAACTAGGGCAGATCTCCTATAATTCACCCCTCCACTTT. Residues: CASSQLGQISYNSPLHF.

The V and J genes are TRBV18 and TRBJ1-1; 7 bases are a match to TRBD1. V lost 3 bases to trimming and J lost 1 base; unmatched junction nucleotides: 5. CDR1 KGHSH and CDR2 LQKENI come from the germline V gene. The CDR3 runs 15 residues. The CDR3 DNA reads as TGTGCCAGCTCACCGCCCGGGACAGAGAACACTGAAGCTTTCTTT. This translates into CASSPPGTENTEAFF.

The rearrangement joins TRBV19 to TRBJ2-1; TRBD2 matches 8 bases. The CDR3 covers 15 residues. Germline values: CDR1 LNHDA, CDR2 SQIVND (reference sequence). The V and J ends lost 3 bases and 7 bases, in that order; junction bases with no gene match: 8. In nucleotides, the CDR3 is TGTGCCAGTAGTATGTCGGGAGGGCCAGTAAATGAGCAGTTCTTC. Amino acids: CASSMSGGPVNEQFF.

This CDR3 reads CASSDLDQGMNTEAFF. The DNA for the CDR3 is TGTGCCAGTAGTGATCTGGATCAGGGGATGAACACTGAAGCTTTCTTT. This sequence joins TRBV19 and TRBJ1-1, with D possibly TRBD1 on 6 matching bases. Germline CDR1 is LNHDA and CDR2 is SQIVND (reference sequence). The CDR3 has 16 amino acids. The V gene lost 5 bases and the J gene lost 0 bases, with 16 bases spanning the gap.

This clone was seen once. The chain combines TRBV7-8 with TRBJ2-2; no firm D call. The CDR3 spans 14 residues. Deletions cut 0 bases from V and 1 base from J, with 3 bases between. From germline, CDR1 is SGHVS and CDR2 FQNEAQ. CDR3 loop: CASSLAGNTGELFF. The CDR3 nucleotides are TGTGCCAGCAGCTTAGCCGGGAACACCGGGGAGCTGTTTTTT.

This clone has just a few counts. The V call is TRBV12-3 or TRBV12-4, the J call TRBJ2-7; TRBD1 might be the D (5 bases). Trimming cost V 3 bases and J 3 bases, with 9 bases left between them. The CDR3 runs 13 residues. The CDR3 here is CASSFARDYEQYF. The CDR3 bases are TGTGCCAGCAGTTTTGCCAGGGACTACGAGCAGTACTTC.

The gene calls are TRBV5-1 and TRBJ2-1; a possible D gene is TRBD2 (5 bases). Germline loops: CDR1 SGHRS, CDR2 YFSETQ. V lost 4 bases to trimming and J lost 0 bases, with 14 bases between them. The CDR3 totals 16 residues. The CDR3 DNA is TGCGCCAGCAGCCCCTGGTCGGGGTCCTCCTACAATGAGCAGTTCTTC. This encodes CASSPWSGSSYNEQFF.

The rearrangement joins TRBV11-2 to TRBJ1-4, with D unresolved. Trimming took off 3 bases at V and 10 bases at J, with 6 bases between the two ends. The CDR3 covers 11 residues. Germline V CDR1 and CDR2: SGHAT, FQNNGV. In nucleotides, the CDR3 is TGTGCCAGCAGCTTCGGAGGAAAACTGTTTTTT. This sequence encodes CASSFGGKLFF.

The rearrangement uses TRBV5-1 and TRBJ1-6; 7 bases match TRBD1. This CDR3 region has 14 residues. Germline V gene lookup returns CDR1 SGHRS and CDR2 YFSETQ. V shed 1 base and J 10 bases; nucleotides not matched to a gene: 5. CDR3 sequence reads: CASSLMTGSSPLHF. CDR3 nucleotide sequence: TGCGCCAGCAGCTTGATGACAGGGAGCTCACCCCTCCACTTT.

The genes are TRBV10-1 and TRBJ2-5, with no clear D. The V gene's germline CDR1 is WNHNN and CDR2 SYGVQD (reference sequence). V shed 3 bases and J shed 5 bases, with 4 bases lying between them. The CDR3 contains 11 residues. The CDR3 bases are TGCGCCAGCAGTGATGGGGAGACCCAGTACTTC. Its translation: CASSDGETQYF.

The chain links TRBV4-1 to TRBJ2-3; D not resolved. Germline CDR1 reads MGHRA; CDR2 reads YSYEKL. Trimming shortened V by 1 base and J by 0 bases, and 2 bases separated the two germline ends. This CDR3 contains 13 residues. CDR3 nucleotides: TGCGCCAGCAGCCAAGTCAGCACAGATACGCAGTATTTT. Amino acid sequence: CASSQVSTDTQYF.

The J gene is TRBJ1-2, the V gene TRBV9; TRBD1 agrees at 8 bases. This CDR3 is built from 17 residues. With V trimmed by 4 bases and J by 3 bases, 14 bases remained unmatched. Germline V gene data show CDR1 as SGDLS and CDR2 as YYNGEE. CDR3 sequence: CASSRGTGALLYYGYTF. CDR3 DNA: TGTGCCAGCAGCCGCGGGACAGGCGCTCTCCTTTACTATGGCTACACCTTC.

V and J are TRBV18 and TRBJ2-7; D gene unclear. CDR1 is KGHSH and CDR2 is LQKENI in the germline V gene. The CDR3 runs to 14 residues. Between the trimmed V and J ends, which lost 3 bases and 3 bases, there was a span of 12 bases. The CDR3 is CASSPQVSHYEQYF. CDR3 DNA: TGTGCCAGCTCACCCCAGGTCAGCCACTACGAGCAGTACTTC.

V gene TRBV27 combines with J gene TRBJ2-3, with a weak D call TRBD2 (6 bases). The CDR3 covers 13 residues. Germline V gives CDR1 MNHEY, CDR2 SMNVEV (reference sequence). V was trimmed by 8 bases and J by 2 bases, leaving 11 bases between them. The CDR3 reads CASRDFATDTQYF. CDR3 nucleotides: TGTGCCAGCCGGGACTTTGCCACAGATACGCAGTATTTT.

The V call is TRBV5-1, the J call TRBJ2-1; tentatively, D is TRBD1 (8 bases). With 3 bases removed from V and 7 bases from J, the gap between germline ends came to 14 bases. The CDR3 is 14 amino acids. The germline V gene has CDR1 SGHRS and CDR2 YFSETQ. This CDR3 reads CASSSNRGGNEQFF. The CDR3 DNA reads TGCGCCAGCAGCTCAAACAGGGGGGGAAATGAGCAGTTCTTC.